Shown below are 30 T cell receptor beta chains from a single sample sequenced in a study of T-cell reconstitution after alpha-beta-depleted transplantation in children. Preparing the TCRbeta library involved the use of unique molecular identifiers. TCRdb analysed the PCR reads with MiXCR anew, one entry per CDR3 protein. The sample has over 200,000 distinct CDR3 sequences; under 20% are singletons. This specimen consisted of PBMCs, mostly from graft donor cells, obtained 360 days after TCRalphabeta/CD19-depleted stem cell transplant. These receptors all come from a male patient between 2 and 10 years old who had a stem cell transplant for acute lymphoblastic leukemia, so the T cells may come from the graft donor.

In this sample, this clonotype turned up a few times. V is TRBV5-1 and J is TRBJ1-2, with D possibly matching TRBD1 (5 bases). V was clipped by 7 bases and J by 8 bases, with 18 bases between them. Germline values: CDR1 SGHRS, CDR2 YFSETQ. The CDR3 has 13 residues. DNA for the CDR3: TGCGCCAGCGCGGTTGAGGGGCCTGGAGGCTACACCTTC. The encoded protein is CASAVEGPGGYTF.

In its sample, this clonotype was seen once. CDR3 nucleotides: TGTGCCAGCCAGCTGAGACGGGGGAGCAATCAGCCCCAGCATTTT. Encoded protein: CASQLRRGSNQPQHF. The chain carries TRBV6-2 or TRBV6-3 and TRBJ1-5; possible D gene TRBD1, 5 bases. The V end lost 8 bases, the J end lost 1 base, and 15 bases lay between the germline ends. CDR1 and CDR2 from the germline V gene are MNHEY and SVGEGT. The CDR3 length is 15 residues.

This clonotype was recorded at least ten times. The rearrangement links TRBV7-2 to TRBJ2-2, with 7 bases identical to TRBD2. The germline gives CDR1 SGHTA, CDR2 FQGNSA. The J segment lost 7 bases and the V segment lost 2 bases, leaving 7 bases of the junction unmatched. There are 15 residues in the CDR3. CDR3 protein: CASSLLREAVGELFF. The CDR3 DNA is TGTGCCAGCAGCTTACTCCGGGAGGCGGTCGGGGAGCTGTTTTTT.

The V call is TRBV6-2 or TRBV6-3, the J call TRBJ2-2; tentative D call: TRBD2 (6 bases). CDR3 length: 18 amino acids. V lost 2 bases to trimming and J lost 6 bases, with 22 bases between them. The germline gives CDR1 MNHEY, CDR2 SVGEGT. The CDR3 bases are TGTGCCAGCAGTTACCCCACCTTGGAGGGGTATGTCCCCGGGGAGCTGTTTTTT. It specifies CASSYPTLEGYVPGELFF.

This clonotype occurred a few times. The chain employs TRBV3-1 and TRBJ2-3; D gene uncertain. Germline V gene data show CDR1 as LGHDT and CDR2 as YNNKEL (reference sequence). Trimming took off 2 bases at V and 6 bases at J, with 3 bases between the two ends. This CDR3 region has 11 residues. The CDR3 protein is CASSQSDTQYF. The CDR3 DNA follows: TGTGCCAGCAGCCAAAGCGATACGCAGTATTTT.

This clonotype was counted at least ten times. Here the CDR3 reads CASSQVGYEQYF. For the CDR3, the DNA is TGCGCCAGCAGCCAAGTAGGGTACGAGCAGTACTTC. This chain joins TRBV4-3 and TRBJ2-7; no reliable D call. The V and J ends lost 1 base and 4 bases respectively, with 5 bases between them. This CDR3 is 12 amino acids long. Germline assignment: CDR1 LGHNA and CDR2 YSLEER.

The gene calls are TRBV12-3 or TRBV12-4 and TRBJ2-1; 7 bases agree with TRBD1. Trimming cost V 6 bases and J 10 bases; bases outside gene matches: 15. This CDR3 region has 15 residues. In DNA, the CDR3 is TGTGCCAGCAGCCACCGGGGACAGCTATCTTCGGAGCAGTTCTTC. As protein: CASSHRGQLSSEQFF.

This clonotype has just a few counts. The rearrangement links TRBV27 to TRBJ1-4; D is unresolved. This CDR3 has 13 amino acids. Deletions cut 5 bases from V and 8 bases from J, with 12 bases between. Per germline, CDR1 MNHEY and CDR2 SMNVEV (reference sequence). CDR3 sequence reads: CASSSGGGEKLFF. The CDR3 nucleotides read TGTGCCAGCAGTAGTGGCGGCGGGGAAAAACTGTTTTTT.

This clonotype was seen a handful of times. CDR3: CATSRAGVITGELFF. The DNA of the CDR3 is TGTGCCACCAGTCGTGCAGGGGTGATCACCGGGGAGCTGTTTTTT. The chain recombines TRBV24-1 with TRBJ2-2; D may be TRBD1 (6 bases). V gave up 6 bases and J gave up 4 bases, with 14 bases separating them. CDR1 KGHDR and CDR2 SFDVKD come from the germline V gene. The CDR3 contains 15 residues.

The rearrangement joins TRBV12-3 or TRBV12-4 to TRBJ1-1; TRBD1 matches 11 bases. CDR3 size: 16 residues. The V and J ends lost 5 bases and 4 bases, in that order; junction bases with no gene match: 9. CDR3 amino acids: CASSPRDRGRGTEAFF. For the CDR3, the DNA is TGTGCCAGCAGTCCCCGGGACAGGGGGAGAGGCACTGAAGCTTTCTTT.

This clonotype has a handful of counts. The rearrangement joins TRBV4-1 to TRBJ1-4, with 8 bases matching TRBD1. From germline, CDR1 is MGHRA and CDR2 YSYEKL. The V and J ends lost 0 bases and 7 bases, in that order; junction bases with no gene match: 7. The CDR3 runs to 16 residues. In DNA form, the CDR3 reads TGCGCCAGCAGCCAAGATGGGGCAGGGGGCGGTGAAAAACTGTTTTTT. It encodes CASSQDGAGGGEKLFF.

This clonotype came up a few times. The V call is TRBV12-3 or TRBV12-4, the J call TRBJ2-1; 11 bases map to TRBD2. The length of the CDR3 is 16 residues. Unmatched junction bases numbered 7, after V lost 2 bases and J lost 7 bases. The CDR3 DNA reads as TGTGCCAGCAGTTTAATAGCGGGGGGGCCGAGGAATGAGCAGTTCTTC. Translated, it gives CASSLIAGGPRNEQFF.

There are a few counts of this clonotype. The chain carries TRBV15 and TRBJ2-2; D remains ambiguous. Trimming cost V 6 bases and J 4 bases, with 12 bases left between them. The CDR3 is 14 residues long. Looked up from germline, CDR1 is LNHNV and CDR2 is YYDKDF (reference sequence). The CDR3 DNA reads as TGTGCCACCAGGCTAGACCCCTCCACCGGGGAGCTGTTTTTT. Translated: CATRLDPSTGELFF.

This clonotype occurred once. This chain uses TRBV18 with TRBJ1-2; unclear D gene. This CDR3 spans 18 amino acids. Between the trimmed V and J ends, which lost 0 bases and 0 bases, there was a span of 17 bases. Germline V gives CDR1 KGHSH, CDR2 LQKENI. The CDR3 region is CASSPPITEAESNYGYTF. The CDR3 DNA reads TGTGCCAGCTCACCACCAATTACTGAGGCAGAGTCTAACTATGGCTACACCTTC.

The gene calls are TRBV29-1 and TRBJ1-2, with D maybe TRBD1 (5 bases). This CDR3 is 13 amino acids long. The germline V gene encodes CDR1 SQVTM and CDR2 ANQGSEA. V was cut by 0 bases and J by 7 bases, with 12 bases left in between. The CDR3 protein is CSVEDQRGFGYTF. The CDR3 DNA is TGCAGCGTTGAAGATCAGAGGGGCTTTGGCTACACCTTC.

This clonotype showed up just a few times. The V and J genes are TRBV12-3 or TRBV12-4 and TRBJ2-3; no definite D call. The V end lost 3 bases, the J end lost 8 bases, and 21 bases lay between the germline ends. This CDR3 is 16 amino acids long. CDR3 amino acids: CASSFNSRLPHVTQYF. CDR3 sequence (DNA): TGTGCCAGCAGTTTTAATAGCCGATTGCCGCACGTTACGCAGTATTTT.

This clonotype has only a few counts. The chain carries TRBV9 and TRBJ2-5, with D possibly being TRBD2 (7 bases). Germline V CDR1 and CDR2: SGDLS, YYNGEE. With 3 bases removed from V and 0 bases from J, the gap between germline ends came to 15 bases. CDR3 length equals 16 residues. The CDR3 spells CASSGRAGAYQETQYF. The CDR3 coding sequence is TGTGCCAGCAGCGGGAGGGCGGGGGCGTACCAAGAGACCCAGTACTTC.

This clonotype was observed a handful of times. Here the CDR3 reads CATSDLAANANTGELFF. The CDR3 region has the DNA TGTGCCACCAGTGATTTGGCAGCAAACGCGAACACCGGGGAGCTGTTTTTT. This sequence joins TRBV24-1 and TRBJ2-2; D call uncertain. There are 17 residues in the CDR3. V lost 0 bases, J lost 0 bases, and 10 bases lay in between. Germline V gives CDR1 KGHDR, CDR2 SFDVKD.

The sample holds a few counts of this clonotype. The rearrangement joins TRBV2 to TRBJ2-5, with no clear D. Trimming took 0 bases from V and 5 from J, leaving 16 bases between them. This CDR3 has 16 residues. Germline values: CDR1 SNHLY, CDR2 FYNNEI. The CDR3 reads CASSEALMGLRETQYF. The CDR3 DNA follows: TGTGCCAGCAGTGAAGCGCTTATGGGGTTAAGGGAGACCCAGTACTTC.

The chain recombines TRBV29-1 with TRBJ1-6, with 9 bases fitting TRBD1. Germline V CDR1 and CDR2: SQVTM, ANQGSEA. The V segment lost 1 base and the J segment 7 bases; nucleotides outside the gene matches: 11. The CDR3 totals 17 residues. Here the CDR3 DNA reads TGCAGCGTTGAAGGTGGGGGACAGGGAAACGAGAATTCACCCCTCCACTTT. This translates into CSVEGGGQGNENSPLHF. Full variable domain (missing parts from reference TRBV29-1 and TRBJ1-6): SAVISQKPSRDICQRGTSLTIQCQVDSQVTMMFWYRQQPGQSLTLIATANQGSEATYESGFVIDKFPISRPNLTFSTLTVSNMSPEDSSIYLCSVEGGGQGNENSPLHFGNGTRLTVT.

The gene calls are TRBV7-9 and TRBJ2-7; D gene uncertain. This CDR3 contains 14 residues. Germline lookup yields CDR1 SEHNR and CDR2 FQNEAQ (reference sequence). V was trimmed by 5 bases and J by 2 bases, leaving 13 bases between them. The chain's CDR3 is CASSPRQWPYEQYF. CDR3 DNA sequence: TGTGCCAGCAGCCCTAGACAATGGCCCTACGAGCAGTACTTC. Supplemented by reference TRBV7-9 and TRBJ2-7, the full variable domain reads DTGVSQNPRHKITKRGQNVTFRCDPISEHNRLYWYRQTLGQGPEFLTYFQNEAQLEKSRLLSDRFSAERPKGSFSTLEIQRTEQGDSAMYLCASSPRQWPYEQYFGPGTRLTVT.

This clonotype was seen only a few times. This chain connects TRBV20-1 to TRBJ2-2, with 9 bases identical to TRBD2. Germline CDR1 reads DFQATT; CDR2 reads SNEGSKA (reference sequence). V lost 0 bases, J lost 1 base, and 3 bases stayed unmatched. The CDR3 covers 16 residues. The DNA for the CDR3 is TGCAGTGCTAGAGATAGACTAGCGGTGAACACCGGGGAGCTGTTTTTT. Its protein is CSARDRLAVNTGELFF.

Here the CDR3 reads CSVEGRRNEQFF. The CDR3 DNA reads as TGCAGCGTTGAGGGTAGGAGAAATGAGCAGTTCTTC. The chain couples TRBV29-1 to TRBJ2-1; D is unresolved. The CDR3 consists of 12 residues. V lost 3 bases to trimming and J lost 7 bases, with 10 bases between them. CDR1 and CDR2 (germline): SQVTM, ANQGSEA.

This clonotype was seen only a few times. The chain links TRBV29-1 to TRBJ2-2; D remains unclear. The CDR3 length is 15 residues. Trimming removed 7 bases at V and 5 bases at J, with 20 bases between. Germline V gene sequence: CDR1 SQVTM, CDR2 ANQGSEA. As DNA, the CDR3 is TGCAGCGCCGAGGATCCGGGTACCCAGACCGGGGAGCTGTTTTTT. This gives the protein CSAEDPGTQTGELFF.

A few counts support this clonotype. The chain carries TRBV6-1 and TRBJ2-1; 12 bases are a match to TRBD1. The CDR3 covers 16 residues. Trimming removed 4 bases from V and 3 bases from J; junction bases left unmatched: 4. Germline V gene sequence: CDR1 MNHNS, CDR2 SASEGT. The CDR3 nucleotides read TGTGCCAGCAGTGCCGGGACAGGGGGCTACTACAATGAGCAGTTCTTC. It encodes CASSAGTGGYYNEQFF.

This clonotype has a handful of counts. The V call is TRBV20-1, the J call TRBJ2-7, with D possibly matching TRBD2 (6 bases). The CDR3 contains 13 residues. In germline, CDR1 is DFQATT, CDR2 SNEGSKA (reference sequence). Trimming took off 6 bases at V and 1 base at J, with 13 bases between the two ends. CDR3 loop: CSAYRDSSYEQYF. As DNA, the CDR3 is TGCAGTGCGTACCGGGACTCGTCCTACGAGCAGTACTTC.

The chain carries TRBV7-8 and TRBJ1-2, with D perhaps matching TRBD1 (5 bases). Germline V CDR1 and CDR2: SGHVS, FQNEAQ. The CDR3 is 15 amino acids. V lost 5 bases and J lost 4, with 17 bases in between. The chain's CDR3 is CASSPTATQGYGYTF. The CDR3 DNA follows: TGTGCCAGCAGCCCAACAGCGACCCAGGGCTATGGCTACACCTTC.

The CDR3 here is CATRSGLAESPGELFF. In DNA form, the CDR3 reads TGTGCCACCCGATCGGGACTAGCGGAATCCCCCGGGGAGCTGTTTTTT. V and J are TRBV10-3 and TRBJ2-2, with TRBD2 identical over 11 bases. Losses at the gene ends were 10 bases for V and 6 bases for J; bases not matched to a gene: 13. This CDR3 region has 16 residues. CDR1 is ENHRY and CDR2 is SYGVKD in the germline V gene.

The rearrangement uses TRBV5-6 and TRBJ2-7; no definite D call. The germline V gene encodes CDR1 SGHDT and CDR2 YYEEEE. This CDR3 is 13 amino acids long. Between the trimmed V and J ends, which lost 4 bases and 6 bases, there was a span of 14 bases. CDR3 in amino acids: CASSKVSSVEQYF. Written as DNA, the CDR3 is TGTGCCAGCAGCAAGGTGTCTTCGGTCGAGCAGTACTTC.

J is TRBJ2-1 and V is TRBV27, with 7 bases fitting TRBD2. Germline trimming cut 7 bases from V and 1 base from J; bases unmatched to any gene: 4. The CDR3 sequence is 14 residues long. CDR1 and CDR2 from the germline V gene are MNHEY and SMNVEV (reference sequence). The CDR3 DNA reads TGTGCCAGCACCCCCGGGGGGTCCTACAATGAGCAGTTCTTC. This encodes CASTPGGSYNEQFF.